This TCR beta chain comes out of a study of blood T cell repertoires in COVID-19. As for the study in general: Samples representing acute and convalescent COVID-19 were sourced from the United States, Italy and Spain.

Original data processing: Nucleated cell counts were estimated from reference gene primer amplification. Repertoires were generated with immunoSEQ multiplex PCR, while TCRdb's copy carries only in-frame clones and drops some. That table supplies the V and J calls and clone size; D and trimming were determined from the DNA. Of about 130,000 clones detected, about 76% appear once; the ten largest clones hold about 8.4%. Per germline, CDR1 SGHDN and CDR2 FVKESK. The CDR3 is 18 residues long. V shed 6 bases, J shed 1 base, and the junction held 10 bases outside the gene matches. This chain connects TRBV14 to TRBJ2-6; 9 bases map to TRBD1. The sequence was obtained from a woman in her sixties with active or convalescent COVID-19. Sequencing used peripheral blood. CDR3 DNA sequence: TGTGCCAGCAGTACCGGGACAGGGTCCTTTTCTGGGGCCAACGTCCTGACTTTC. It is translated as CASSTGTGSFSGANVLTF.